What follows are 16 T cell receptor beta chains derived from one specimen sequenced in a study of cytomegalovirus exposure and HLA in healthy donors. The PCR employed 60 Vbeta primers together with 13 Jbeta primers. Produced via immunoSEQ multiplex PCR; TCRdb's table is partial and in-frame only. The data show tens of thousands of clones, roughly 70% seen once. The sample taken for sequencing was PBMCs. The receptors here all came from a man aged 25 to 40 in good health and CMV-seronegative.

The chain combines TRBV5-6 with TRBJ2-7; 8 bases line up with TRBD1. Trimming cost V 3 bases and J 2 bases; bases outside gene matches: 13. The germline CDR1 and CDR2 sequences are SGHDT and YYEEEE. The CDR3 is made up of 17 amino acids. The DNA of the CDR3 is TGTGCCAGCAGCTCCCTTATTCGACAGGGGACAACCTACGAGCAGTACTTC. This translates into CASSSLIRQGTTYEQYF.

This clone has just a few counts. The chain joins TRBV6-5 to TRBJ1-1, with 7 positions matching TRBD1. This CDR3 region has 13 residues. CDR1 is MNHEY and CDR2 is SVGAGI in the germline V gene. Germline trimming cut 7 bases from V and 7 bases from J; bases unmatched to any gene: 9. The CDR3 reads CASTRQGSLEAFF. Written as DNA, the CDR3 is TGTGCCAGCACCCGACAGGGATCCCTTGAAGCTTTCTTT.

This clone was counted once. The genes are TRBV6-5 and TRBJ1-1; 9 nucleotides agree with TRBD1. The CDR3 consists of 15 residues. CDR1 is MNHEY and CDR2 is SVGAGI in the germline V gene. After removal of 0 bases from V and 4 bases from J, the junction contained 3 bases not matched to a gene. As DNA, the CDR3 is TGTGCCAGCAGTTACTCGACAGGGGGACGCACTGAAGCTTTCTTT. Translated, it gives CASSYSTGGRTEAFF.

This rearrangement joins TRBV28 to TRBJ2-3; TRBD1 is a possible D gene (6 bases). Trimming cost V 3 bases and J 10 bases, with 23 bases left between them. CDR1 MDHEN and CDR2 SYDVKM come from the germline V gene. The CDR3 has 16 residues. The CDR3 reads CASSFSAGTSTQSQYF. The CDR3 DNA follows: TGTGCCAGCAGTTTTTCAGCAGGGACAAGCACCCAATCGCAGTATTTT.

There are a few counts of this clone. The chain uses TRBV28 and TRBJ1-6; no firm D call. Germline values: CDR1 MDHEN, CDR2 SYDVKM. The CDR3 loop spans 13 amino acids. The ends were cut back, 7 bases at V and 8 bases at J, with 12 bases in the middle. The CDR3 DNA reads TGTGCCAGCATTCTCAGGAGGGATTCACCCCTCCACTTT. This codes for CASILRRDSPLHF.

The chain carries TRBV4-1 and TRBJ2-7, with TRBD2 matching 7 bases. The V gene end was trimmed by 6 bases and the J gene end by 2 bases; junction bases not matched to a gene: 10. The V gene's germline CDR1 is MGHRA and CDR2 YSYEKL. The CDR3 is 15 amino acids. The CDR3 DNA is TGCGCCAGCAGACCTCTTGGGGAGGGCACCTACGAGCAGTACTTC. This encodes CASRPLGEGTYEQYF.

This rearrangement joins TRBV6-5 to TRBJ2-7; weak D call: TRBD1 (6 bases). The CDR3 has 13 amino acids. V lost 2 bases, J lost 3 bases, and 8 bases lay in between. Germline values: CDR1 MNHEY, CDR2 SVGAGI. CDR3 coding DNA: TGTGCCAGCAGTTACCAGGGGCTCTACGAGCAGTACTTC. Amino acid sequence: CASSYQGLYEQYF.

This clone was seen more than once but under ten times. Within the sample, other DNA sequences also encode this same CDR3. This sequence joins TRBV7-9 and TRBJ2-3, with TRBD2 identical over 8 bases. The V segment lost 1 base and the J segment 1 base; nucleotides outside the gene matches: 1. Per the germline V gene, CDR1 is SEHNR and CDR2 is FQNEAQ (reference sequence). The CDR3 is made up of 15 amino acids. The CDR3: CASSLEAGGTDTQYF. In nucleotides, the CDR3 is TGTGCCAGCAGCTTAGAAGCGGGGGGCACAGATACGCAGTATTTT.

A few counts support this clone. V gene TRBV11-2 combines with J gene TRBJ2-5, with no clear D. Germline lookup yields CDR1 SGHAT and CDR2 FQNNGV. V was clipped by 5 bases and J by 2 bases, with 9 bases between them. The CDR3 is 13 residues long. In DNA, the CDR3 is TGTGCCAGCAGCCAAACAGAACAAGAGACCCAGTACTTC. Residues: CASSQTEQETQYF.

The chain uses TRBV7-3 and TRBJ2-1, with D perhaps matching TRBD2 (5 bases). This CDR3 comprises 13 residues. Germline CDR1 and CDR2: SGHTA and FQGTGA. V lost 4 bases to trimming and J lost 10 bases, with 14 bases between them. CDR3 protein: CASSSDSLSEQFF. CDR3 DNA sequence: TGTGCCAGCAGCTCGGACTCCCTTTCCGAGCAGTTCTTC.

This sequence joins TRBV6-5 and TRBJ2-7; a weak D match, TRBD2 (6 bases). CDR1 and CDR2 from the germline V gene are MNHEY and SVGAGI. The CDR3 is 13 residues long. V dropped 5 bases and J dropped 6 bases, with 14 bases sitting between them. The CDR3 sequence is CASSPPQGGEQYF. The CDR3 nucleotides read TGTGCCAGCAGTCCACCCCAGGGAGGCGAGCAGTACTTC.

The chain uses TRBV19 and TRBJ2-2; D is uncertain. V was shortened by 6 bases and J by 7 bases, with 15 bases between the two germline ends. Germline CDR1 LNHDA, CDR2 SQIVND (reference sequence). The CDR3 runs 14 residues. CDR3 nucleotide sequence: TGTGCCAGTAGCCCCCAGCGAGGCGGCGGGGAGCTGTTTTTT. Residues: CASSPQRGGGELFF.

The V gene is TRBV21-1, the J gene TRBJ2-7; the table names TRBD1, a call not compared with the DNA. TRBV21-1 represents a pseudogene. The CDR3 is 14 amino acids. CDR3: CASPQGEEICEQYF. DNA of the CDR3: TGTGCCAGCCCACAGGGGGAGGAAATTTGCGAGCAGTACTTC.

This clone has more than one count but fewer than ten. CDR3 nucleotides: TGTGCCAGTAGTGAGTACACAGGGGGTACTGAAGCTTTCTTT. This codes for CASSEYTGGTEAFF. This chain connects TRBV19 to TRBJ1-1; 8 nucleotides align to TRBD1. The CDR3 loop spans 14 amino acids. The V gene's germline CDR1 is LNHDA and CDR2 SQIVND (reference sequence). Trimming removed 5 bases from V and 5 bases from J; junction bases left unmatched: 7.

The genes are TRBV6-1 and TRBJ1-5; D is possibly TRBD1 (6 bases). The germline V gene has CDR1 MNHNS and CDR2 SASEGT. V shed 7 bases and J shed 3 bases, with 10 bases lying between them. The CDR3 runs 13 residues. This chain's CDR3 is CASNRDYNQPQHF. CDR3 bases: TGTGCCAGCAACAGGGATTACAATCAGCCCCAGCATTTT.

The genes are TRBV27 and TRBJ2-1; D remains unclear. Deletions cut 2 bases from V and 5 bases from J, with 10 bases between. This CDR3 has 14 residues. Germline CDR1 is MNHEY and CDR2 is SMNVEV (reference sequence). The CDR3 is CASSLLGNDNEQFF. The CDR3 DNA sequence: TGTGCCAGCAGTTTACTAGGAAACGACAATGAGCAGTTCTTC.